This TCR beta chain is drawn from a study of blood T cell repertoires in COVID-19. The protocol was immunoSEQ multiplex PCR, while the TCRdb copy is restricted to in-frame clones and leaves out a portion. The repertoire holds roughly 250,000 clones, with 88% as singletons. V was pared by 1 base and J by 3 bases, with 4 bases between. Germline V CDR1 and CDR2: PRHDT, FYEKMQ (reference sequence). The CDR3 has 12 residues. This chain connects TRBV13 to TRBJ2-7; D uncertain. The sequence was obtained from a woman aged 40 to 50 with acute COVID-19. The sample consisted of PBMCs or T cells enriched from blood (not recorded which). The CDR3 coding sequence is TGTGCCAGCAGCTTAGCCGGCTACGAGCAGTACTTC. This gives the protein CASSLAGYEQYF.